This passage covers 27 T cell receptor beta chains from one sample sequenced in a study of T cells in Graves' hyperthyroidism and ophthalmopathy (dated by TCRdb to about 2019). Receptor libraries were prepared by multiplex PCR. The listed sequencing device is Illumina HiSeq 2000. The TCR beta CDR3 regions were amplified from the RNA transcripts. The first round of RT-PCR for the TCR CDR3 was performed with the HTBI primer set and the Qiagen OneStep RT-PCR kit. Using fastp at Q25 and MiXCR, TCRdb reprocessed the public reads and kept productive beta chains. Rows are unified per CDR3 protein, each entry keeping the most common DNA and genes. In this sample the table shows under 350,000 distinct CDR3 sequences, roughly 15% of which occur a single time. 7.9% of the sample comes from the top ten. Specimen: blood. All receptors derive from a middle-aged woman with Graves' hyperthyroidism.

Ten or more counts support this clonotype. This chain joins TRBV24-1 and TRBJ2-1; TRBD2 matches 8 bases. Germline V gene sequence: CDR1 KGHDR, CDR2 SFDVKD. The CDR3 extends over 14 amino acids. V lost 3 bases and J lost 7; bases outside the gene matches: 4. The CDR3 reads CATSDPGGPNEQFF. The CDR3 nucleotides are TGTGCCACCAGTGATCCGGGAGGGCCTAATGAGCAGTTCTTC.

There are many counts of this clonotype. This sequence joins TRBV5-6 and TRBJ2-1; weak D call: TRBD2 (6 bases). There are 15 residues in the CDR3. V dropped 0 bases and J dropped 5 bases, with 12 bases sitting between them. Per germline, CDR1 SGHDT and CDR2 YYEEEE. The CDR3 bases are TGTGCCAGCAGCTTGGCCGGGAGAGGGGACAATGAGCAGTTCTTC. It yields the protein CASSLAGRGDNEQFF.

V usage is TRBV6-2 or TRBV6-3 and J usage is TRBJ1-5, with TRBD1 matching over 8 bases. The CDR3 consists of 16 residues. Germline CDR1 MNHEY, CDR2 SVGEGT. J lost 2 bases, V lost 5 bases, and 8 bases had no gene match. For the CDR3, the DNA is TGTGCCAGCAGTCCCGTGACAGGGGCGGGCAATCAGCCCCAGCATTTT. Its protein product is CASSPVTGAGNQPQHF.

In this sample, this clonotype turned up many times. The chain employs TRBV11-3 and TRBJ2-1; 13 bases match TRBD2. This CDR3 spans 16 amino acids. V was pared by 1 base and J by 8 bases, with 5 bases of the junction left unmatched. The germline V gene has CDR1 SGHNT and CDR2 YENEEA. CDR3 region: CASSLGGLAGVHEQFF. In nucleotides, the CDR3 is TGTGCCAGCAGCTTAGGAGGACTAGCGGGAGTCCATGAGCAGTTCTTC.

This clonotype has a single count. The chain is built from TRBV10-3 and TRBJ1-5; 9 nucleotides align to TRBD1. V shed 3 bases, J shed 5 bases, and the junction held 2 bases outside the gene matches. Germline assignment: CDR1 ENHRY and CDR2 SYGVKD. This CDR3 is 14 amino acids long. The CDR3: CAISEGTGYQPQHF. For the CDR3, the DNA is TGTGCCATCAGTGAAGGGACAGGGTATCAGCCCCAGCATTTT.

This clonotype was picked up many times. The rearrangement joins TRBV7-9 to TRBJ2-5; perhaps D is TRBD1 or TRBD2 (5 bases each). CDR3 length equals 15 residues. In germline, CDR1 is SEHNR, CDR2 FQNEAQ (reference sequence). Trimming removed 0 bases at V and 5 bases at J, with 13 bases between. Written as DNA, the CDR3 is TGTGCCAGCAGCTTAGCGGGACGGACGTCGGAGACCCAGTACTTC. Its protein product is CASSLAGRTSETQYF.

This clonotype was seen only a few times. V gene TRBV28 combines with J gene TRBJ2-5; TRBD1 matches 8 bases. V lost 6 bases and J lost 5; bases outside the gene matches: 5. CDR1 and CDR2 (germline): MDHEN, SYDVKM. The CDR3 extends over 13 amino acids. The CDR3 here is CASSRGQVETQYF. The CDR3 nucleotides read TGTGCCAGCAGCAGGGGACAGGTCGAGACCCAGTACTTC.

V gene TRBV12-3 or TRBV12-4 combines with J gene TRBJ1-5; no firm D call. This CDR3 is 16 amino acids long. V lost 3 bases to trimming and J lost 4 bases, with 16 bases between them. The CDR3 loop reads CASSLQDPLLNQPQHF. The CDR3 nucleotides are TGTGCCAGCAGTTTGCAAGACCCTCTCCTTAATCAGCCCCAGCATTTT.

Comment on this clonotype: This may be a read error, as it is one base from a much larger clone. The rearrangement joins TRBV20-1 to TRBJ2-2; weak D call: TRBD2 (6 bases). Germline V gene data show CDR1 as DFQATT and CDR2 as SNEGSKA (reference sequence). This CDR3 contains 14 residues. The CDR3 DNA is TGCGGTGCTGGGCTAGCGCGGAACACCGGGGAGCTGTTTTTT. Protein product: CGAGLARNTGELFF.

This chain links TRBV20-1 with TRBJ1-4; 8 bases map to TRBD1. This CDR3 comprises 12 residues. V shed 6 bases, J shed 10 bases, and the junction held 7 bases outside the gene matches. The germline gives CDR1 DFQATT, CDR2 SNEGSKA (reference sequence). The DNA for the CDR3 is TGCAGTGCGGGACAGGCCCCGGGAAAACTGTTTTTT. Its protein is CSAGQAPGKLFF.

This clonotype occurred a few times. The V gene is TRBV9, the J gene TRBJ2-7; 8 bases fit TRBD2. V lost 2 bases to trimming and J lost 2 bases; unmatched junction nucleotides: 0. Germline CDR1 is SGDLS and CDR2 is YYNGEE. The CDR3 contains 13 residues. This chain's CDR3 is CASSVSGAYEQYF. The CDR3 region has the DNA TGTGCCAGCAGCGTTAGCGGGGCCTACGAGCAGTACTTC.

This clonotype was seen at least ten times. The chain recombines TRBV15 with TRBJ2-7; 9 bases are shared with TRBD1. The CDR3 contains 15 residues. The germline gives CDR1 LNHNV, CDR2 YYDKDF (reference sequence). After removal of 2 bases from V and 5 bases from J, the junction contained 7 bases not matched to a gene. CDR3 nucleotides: TGTGCCACCAGCAGACGGGACAGGGCTTCGGACGAGCAGTACTTC. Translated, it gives CATSRRDRASDEQYF. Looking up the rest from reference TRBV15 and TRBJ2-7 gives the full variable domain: DAMVIQNPRYQVTQFGKPVTLSCSQTLNHNVMYWYQQKSSQAPKLLFHYYDKDFNNEADTPDNFQSRRPNTSFCFLDIRSPGLGDTAMYLCATSRRDRASDEQYFGPGTRLTVT.

The CDR3 coding sequence is TGTGCCAGCGGGAGGAGTGACAATGAGCAGTTCTTC. It yields the protein CASGRSDNEQFF. The chain combines TRBV11-3 with TRBJ2-1, with TRBD2 as a possible D gene (6 bases). Germline CDR1 reads SGHNT; CDR2 reads YENEEA. This CDR3 spans 12 amino acids. V shed 8 bases and J shed 5 bases, with 10 bases lying between them. Combining the CDR3 with reference TRBV11-3 and TRBJ2-1 gives the whole variable domain EAGVVQSPRYKIIEKKQPVAFWCNPISGHNTLYWYLQNLGQGPELLIRYENEEAVDDSQLPKDRFSAERLKGVDSTLKIQPAELGDSAVYLCASGRSDNEQFFGPGTRLTVL.

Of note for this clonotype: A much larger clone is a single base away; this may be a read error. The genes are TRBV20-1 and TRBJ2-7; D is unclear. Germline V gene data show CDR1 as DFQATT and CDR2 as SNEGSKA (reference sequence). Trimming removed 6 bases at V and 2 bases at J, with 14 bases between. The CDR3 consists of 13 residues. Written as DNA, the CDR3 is TGCAGTGCATTCGGCGGAAGTCCCTACGAGCAGTACTTC. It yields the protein CSAFGGSPYEQYF.

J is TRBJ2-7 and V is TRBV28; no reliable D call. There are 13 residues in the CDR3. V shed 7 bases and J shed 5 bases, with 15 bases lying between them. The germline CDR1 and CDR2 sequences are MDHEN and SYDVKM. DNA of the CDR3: TGTGCCAGCACCTCGACAAGGCATGACGAGCAGTACTTC. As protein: CASTSTRHDEQYF.

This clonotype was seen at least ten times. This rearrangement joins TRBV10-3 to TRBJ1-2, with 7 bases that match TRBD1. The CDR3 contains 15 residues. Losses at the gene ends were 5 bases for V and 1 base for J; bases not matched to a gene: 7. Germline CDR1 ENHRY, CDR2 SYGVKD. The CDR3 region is CAISTRGDVNYGYTF. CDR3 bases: TGTGCCATCAGTACCAGGGGGGACGTTAACTATGGCTACACCTTC.

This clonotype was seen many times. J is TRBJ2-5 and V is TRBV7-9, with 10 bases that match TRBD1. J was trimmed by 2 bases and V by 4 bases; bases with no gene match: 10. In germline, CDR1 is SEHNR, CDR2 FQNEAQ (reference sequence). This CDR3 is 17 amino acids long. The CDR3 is CASSSPRGTGVQETQYF. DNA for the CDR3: TGTGCCAGCAGCTCACCAAGAGGGACAGGGGTTCAAGAGACCCAGTACTTC.

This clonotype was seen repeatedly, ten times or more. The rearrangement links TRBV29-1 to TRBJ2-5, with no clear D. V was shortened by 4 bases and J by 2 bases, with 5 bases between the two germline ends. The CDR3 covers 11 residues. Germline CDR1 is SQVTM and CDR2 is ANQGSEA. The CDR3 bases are TGCAGCGTTGTGGTTCAAGAGACCCAGTACTTC. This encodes CSVVVQETQYF.

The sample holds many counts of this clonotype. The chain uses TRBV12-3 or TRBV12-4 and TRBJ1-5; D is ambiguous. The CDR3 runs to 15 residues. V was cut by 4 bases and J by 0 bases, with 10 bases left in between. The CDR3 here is CASSSGEYSNQPQHF. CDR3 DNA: TGTGCCAGCAGTTCCGGGGAATATAGCAATCAGCCCCAGCATTTT.

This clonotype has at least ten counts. CDR3 DNA: TGTGCCAGCAGCGTAGGAGGGACTTCCAATGAAAAACTGTTTTTT. Encoded protein: CASSVGGTSNEKLFF. The chain couples TRBV9 to TRBJ1-4; D might be TRBD1 (5 bases). The CDR3 runs 15 residues. V was clipped by 0 bases and J by 5 bases, with 11 bases between them. Per germline, CDR1 SGDLS and CDR2 YYNGEE.

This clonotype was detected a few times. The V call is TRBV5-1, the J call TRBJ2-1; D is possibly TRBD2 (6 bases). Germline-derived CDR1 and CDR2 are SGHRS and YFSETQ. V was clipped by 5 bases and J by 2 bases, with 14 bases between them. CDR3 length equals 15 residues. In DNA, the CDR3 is TGCGCCAGCAGGACGGAGGGAGTGGCCTACAATGAGCAGTTCTTC. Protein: CASRTEGVAYNEQFF.

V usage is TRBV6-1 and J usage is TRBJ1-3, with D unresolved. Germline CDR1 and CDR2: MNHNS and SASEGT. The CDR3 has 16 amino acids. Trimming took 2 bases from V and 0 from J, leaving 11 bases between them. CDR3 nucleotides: TGTGCCAGCAGTGAAAGCCGACCGGTCTCTGGAAACACCATATATTTT. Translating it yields CASSESRPVSGNTIYF.

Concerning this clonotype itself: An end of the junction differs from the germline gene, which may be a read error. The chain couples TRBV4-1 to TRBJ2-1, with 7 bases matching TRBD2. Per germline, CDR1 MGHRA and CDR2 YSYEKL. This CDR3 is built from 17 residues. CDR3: CASSQGWEGGTYNDQFF. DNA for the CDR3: TGTGCCAGCAGCCAAGGTTGGGAGGGAGGGACCTACAATGATCAGTTCTTC.

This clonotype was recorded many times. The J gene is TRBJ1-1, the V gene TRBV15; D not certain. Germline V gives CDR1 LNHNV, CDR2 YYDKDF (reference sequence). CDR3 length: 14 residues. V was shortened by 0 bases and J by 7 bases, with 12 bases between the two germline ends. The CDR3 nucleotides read TGTGCCACCAGCAGAGATGGTAGTGAGGGTGAAGCTTTCTTT. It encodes CATSRDGSEGEAFF.

This CDR3 is CASSYSKTGGHPNEKLFF. The CDR3 DNA follows: TGTGCCAGCAGTTACTCGAAAACAGGGGGCCATCCCAATGAAAAACTGTTTTTT. The chain links TRBV6-2 or TRBV6-3 to TRBJ1-4; 9 bases align to TRBD1. The germline gives CDR1 MNHEY, CDR2 SVGEGT. The V segment lost 0 bases and the J segment 5 bases; nucleotides outside the gene matches: 10. The CDR3 runs to 18 residues.

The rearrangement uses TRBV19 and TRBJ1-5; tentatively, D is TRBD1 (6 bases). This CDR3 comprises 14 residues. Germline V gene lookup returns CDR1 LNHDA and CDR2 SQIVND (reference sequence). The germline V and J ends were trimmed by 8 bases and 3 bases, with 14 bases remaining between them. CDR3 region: CASLGGQVNQPQHF. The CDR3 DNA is TGTGCCAGTCTGGGGGGGCAGGTCAATCAGCCCCAGCATTTT.

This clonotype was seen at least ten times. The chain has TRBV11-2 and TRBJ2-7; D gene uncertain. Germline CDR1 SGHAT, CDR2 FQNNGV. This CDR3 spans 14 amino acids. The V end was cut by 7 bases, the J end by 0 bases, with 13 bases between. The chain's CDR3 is CASTGTRSSYEQYF. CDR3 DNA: TGTGCCAGCACAGGAACACGTAGCTCCTACGAGCAGTACTTC.